Presented here are 14 T cell receptor beta chains from one specimen sequenced in a study of PD-1 blockade in mismatch repair-deficient tumors. The repertoire was sequenced with immunoSEQ multiplex PCR; TCRdb's copy has only in-frame clones and lacks some. The profile covers 40,000 to 60,000 clones, with around three quarters appearing a single time and approximately 3.5% taken by the ten largest. The source material was PBMCs, sampled before pembrolizumab treatment. These receptors all come from an adult with mismatch repair-deficient cancer.

The chain recombines TRBV2 with TRBJ2-1; possibly TRBD1 for D (6 bases). Germline V gene sequence: CDR1 SNHLY, CDR2 FYNNEI. V dropped 6 bases and J dropped 0 bases, with 12 bases sitting between them. This CDR3 spans 15 amino acids. CDR3 region: CASSTTGGSYNEQFF. CDR3 DNA: TGTGCCAGCAGCACGACAGGTGGCTCCTACAATGAGCAGTTCTTC.

The rearrangement links TRBV7-8 to TRBJ2-7, with D possibly being TRBD2 (5 bases). The CDR3 loop spans 15 amino acids. Germline V lookup: CDR1 SGHVS, CDR2 FQNEAQ. Trimming left V 5 bases short and J 4 bases short, with 18 bases between. CDR3 in DNA: TGTGCCAGCAGCGACCGGAGGTTCACCTCTTACGAGCAGTACTTC. Amino acid sequence: CASSDRRFTSYEQYF. The complete variable domain, with remaining parts taken from reference TRBV7-8 and TRBJ2-7, reads GAGVSQSPRYKVAKRGQDVALRCDPISGHVSLFWYQQALGQGPEFLTYFQNEAQLDKSGLPSDRFFAERPEGSVSTLKIQRTQQEDSAVYLCASSDRRFTSYEQYFGPGTRLTVT.

The chain uses TRBV5-4 and TRBJ2-7; unclear D gene. Germline V lookup: CDR1 SGHNT, CDR2 YYREEE (reference sequence). The CDR3 runs to 14 residues. V was trimmed by 4 bases and J by 3 bases, leaving 14 bases between them. The CDR3 nucleotides are TGTGCCAGCAGCCAAACTAACCAGGTCTACGAGCAGTACTTC. Translated: CASSQTNQVYEQYF.

The chain employs TRBV6-1 and TRBJ2-3, with a tentative D call TRBD2 (6 bases). Germline values: CDR1 MNHNS, CDR2 SASEGT. With 4 bases removed from V and 11 bases from J, the gap between germline ends came to 16 bases. This CDR3 comprises 13 residues. The CDR3 is CASSGRHGRGQYF. The CDR3 bases are TGTGCCAGCAGTGGCAGGCATGGGCGGGGGCAGTATTTT.

This clone was seen a few times. The CDR3 coding sequence is TGTGCCAGCAGCTCCATGGGAACAAAAAACATTCAGTACTTC. Its protein is CASSSMGTKNIQYF. The chain is built from TRBV7-2 and TRBJ2-4; D call uncertain. V dropped 4 bases and J dropped 4 bases, with 11 bases sitting between them. The germline gives CDR1 SGHTA, CDR2 FQGNSA. This CDR3 has 14 residues. The entire variable domain, with the rest obtained from reference TRBV7-2 and TRBJ2-4, is as follows: GAGVSQSPSNKVTEKGKDVELRCDPISGHTALYWYRQSLGQGLEFLIYFQGNSAPDKSGLPSDRFSAERTGGSVSTLTIQRTQQEDSAVYLCASSSMGTKNIQYFGAGTRLSVL.

This chain's CDR3 is CASSSSVNNGGYGYTF. The CDR3 bases are TGTGCCAGCAGTTCATCTGTAAACAACGGCGGCTATGGCTACACCTTC. J is TRBJ1-2 and V is TRBV27; D remains unclear. This CDR3 is 16 amino acids long. Trimming removed 4 bases from V and 4 bases from J, with 19 bases in between. Germline V lookup: CDR1 MNHEY, CDR2 SMNVEV (reference sequence).

This clone was found a few times. The chain combines TRBV6-1 with TRBJ2-7; D gene ambiguous. The germline CDR1 and CDR2 sequences are MNHNS and SASEGT. The V end was cut by 0 bases, the J end by 3 bases, with 9 bases between. The CDR3 covers 14 residues. The CDR3 reads CASSEATRHYEQYF. The DNA of the CDR3 is TGTGCCAGCAGTGAAGCCACGCGACACTACGAGCAGTACTTC.

This chain uses TRBV10-1 with TRBJ2-1, with 7 positions matching TRBD1. The ends lost 3 bases at V and 6 bases at J; junction bases unmatched: 2. Germline CDR1 reads WNHNN; CDR2 reads SYGVQD (reference sequence). The CDR3 loop spans 13 amino acids. The CDR3 is CASSERGLNEQFF. The CDR3 coding sequence is TGCGCCAGCAGTGAAAGGGGGCTCAATGAGCAGTTCTTC.

The chain combines TRBV11-2 with TRBJ1-4; tentative D call: TRBD1 (5 bases). The V end was cut by 2 bases, the J end by 7 bases, with 14 bases between. The CDR3 runs to 15 residues. Germline CDR1 is SGHAT and CDR2 is FQNNGV. This CDR3 is CASSLSGARSEKLFF. The DNA of the CDR3 is TGTGCCAGCAGCTTATCCGGGGCCCGGTCTGAAAAACTGTTTTTT.

The V and J genes are TRBV10-3 and TRBJ1-2; D is possibly TRBD1 (6 bases). The CDR3 loop spans 12 amino acids. V was trimmed by 10 bases and J by 3 bases, leaving 12 bases between them. CDR1 ENHRY and CDR2 SYGVKD come from the germline V gene. For the CDR3, the DNA is TGTGCCACGAAAGAGGGGGACTATGGCTACACCTTC. Its translation is CATKEGDYGYTF.

V and J are TRBV2 and TRBJ1-2; D is undetermined. The V gene's germline CDR1 is SNHLY and CDR2 FYNNEI. Trimming pared 1 base from V and 7 bases from J, leaving 4 bases between. There are 11 residues in the CDR3. The CDR3 region is CASSEVVGYTF. The CDR3 DNA reads as TGTGCCAGCAGTGAAGTGGTTGGCTACACCTTC.

The V gene is TRBV4-3, the J gene TRBJ2-3; 7 bases match TRBD2. The CDR3 has 15 residues. The germline gives CDR1 LGHNA, CDR2 YSLEER. V dropped 0 bases and J dropped 4; count of bases not matched to a gene: 4. CDR3 sequence: CASSQESAGADTQYF. In nucleotides, the CDR3 is TGCGCCAGCAGCCAAGAGTCTGCGGGAGCAGATACGCAGTATTTT.

V and J are TRBV6-5 and TRBJ2-7; 7 nucleotides line up with TRBD1. The CDR3 is 14 residues long. J was trimmed by 4 bases and V by 6 bases; bases with no gene match: 9. Germline lookup yields CDR1 MNHEY and CDR2 SVGAGI. CDR3 in DNA: TGTGCCAGCAGCCGGGGACAGTTCCTATACGAGCAGTACTTC. It codes for CASSRGQFLYEQYF.

The chain is built from TRBV6-6 and TRBJ2-7; 9 bases fit TRBD2. CDR1 MNHNY and CDR2 SVGAGI come from the germline V gene (reference sequence). CDR3 length: 14 amino acids. The J segment lost 3 bases and the V segment lost 5 bases, leaving 5 bases of the junction unmatched. The CDR3 spells CASSEGTSRYEQYF. As DNA, the CDR3 is TGTGCCAGCAGTGAGGGGACTAGCCGCTACGAGCAGTACTTC.